This T cell receptor beta chain comes out of a study of cytomegalovirus exposure and HLA in healthy donors. The overall study: From 190 million or so T cells, an earlier analysis saw 117 million unique TCR beta sequences.

Germline loops: CDR1 SGHVS, CDR2 FQNEAQ. The CDR3 contains 15 residues. V shed 1 base, J shed 7 bases, and the junction held 8 bases outside the gene matches. Primers included in the PCR were 60 Vbeta and 13 Jbeta primers. Clones were sequenced by immunoSEQ multiplex PCR, and TCRdb holds only the in-frame ones, with some missing. The sample has approximately 150,000 clones, 65% to 90% seen once. Sequencing used PBMCs. The rearrangement links TRBV7-8 to TRBJ1-2; the match to TRBD1 covers 8 bases. The TCR sequence derives from a human donor in good health. In DNA, the CDR3 is TGTGCCAGCAGCTTAGTGACAGGGGATGGGTTTGGCTACACCTTC. It is translated as CASSLVTGDGFGYTF.